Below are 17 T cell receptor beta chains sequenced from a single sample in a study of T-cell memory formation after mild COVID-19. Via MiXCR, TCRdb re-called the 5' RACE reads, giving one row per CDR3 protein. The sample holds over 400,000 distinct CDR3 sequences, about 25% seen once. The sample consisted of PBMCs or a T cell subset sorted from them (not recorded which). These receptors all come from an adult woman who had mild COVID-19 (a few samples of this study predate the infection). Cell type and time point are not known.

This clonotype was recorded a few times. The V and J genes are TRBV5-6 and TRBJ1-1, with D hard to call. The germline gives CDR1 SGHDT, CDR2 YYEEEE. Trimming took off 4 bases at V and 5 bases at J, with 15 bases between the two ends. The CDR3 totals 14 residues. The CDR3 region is CASSRDQVRTEAFF. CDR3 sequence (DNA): TGTGCCAGCAGCCGCGACCAGGTGAGGACTGAAGCTTTCTTT.

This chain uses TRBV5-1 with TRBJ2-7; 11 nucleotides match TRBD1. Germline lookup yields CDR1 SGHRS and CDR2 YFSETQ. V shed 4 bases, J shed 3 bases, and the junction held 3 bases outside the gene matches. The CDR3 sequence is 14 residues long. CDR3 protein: CASSTGQGGYEQYF. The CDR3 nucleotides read TGCGCCAGCAGCACGGGACAGGGGGGCTACGAGCAGTACTTC.

In DNA form, the CDR3 reads TGCGCCAGCAGCTCTCGCACAGATAGCACAGATACGCAGTATTTT. It encodes CASSSRTDSTDTQYF. The chain recombines TRBV5-1 with TRBJ2-3; no clear D gene. Germline CDR1 SGHRS, CDR2 YFSETQ. There are 15 residues in the CDR3. Trimming removed 3 bases from V and 0 bases from J, with 11 bases in between.

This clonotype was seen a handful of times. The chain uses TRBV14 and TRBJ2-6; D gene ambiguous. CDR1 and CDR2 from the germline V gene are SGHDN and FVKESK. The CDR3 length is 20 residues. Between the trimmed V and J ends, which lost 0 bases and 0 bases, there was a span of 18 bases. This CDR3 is CASSQDIRQVISSGANVLTF. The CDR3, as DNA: TGTGCCAGCAGCCAAGATATCCGGCAGGTTATATCCTCTGGGGCCAACGTCCTGACTTTC.

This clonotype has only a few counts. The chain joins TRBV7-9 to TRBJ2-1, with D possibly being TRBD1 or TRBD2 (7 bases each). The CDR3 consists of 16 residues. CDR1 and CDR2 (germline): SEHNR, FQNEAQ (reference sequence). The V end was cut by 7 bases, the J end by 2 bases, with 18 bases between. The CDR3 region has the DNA TGTGCCAGCAACTTTCAGGGGGGGAAAACCTACAATGAGCAGTTCTTC. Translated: CASNFQGGKTYNEQFF.

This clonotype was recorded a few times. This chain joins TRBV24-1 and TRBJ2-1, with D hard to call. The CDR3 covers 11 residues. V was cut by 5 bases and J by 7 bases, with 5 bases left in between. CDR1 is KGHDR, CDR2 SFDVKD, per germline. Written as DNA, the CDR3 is TGTGCCACCAGTGCAGTTAATGAGCAGTTCTTC. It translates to CATSAVNEQFF.

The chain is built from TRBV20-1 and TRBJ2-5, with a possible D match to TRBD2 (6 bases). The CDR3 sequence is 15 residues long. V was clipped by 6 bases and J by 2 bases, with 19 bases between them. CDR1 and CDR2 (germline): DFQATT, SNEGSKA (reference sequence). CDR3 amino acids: CSAPGPSELQETQYF. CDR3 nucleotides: TGCAGTGCACCTGGCCCTAGCGAACTTCAAGAGACCCAGTACTTC.

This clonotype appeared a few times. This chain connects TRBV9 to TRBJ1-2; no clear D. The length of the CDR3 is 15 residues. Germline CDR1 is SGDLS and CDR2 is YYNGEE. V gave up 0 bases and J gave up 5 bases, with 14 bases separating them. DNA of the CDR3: TGTGCCAGCAGCGTAGACGAGGGCGCTTATTATGGCTACACCTTC. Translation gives CASSVDEGAYYGYTF. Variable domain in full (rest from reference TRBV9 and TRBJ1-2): DSGVTQTPKHLITATGQRVTLRCSPRSGDLSVYWYQQSLDQGLQFLIQYYNGEERAKGNILERFSAQQFPDLHSELNLSSLELGDSALYFCASSVDEGAYYGYTFGSGTRLTVV.

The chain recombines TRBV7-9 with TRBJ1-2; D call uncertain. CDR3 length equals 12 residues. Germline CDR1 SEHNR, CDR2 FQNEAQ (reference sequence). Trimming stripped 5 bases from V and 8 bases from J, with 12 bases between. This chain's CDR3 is CASSDDWAGYTF. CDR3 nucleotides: TGTGCCAGCAGCGACGACTGGGCCGGCTACACCTTC. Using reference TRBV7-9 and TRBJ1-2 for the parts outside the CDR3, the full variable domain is DTGVSQNPRHKITKRGQNVTFRCDPISEHNRLYWYRQTLGQGPEFLTYFQNEAQLEKSRLLSDRFSAERPKGSFSTLEIQRTEQGDSAMYLCASSDDWAGYTFGSGTRLTVV.

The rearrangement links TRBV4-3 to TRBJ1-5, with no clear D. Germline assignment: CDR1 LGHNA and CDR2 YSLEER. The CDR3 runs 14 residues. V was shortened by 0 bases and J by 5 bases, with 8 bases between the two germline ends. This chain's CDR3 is CASSQEARDQPQHF. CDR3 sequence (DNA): TGCGCCAGCAGCCAAGAGGCTCGGGATCAGCCCCAGCATTTT.

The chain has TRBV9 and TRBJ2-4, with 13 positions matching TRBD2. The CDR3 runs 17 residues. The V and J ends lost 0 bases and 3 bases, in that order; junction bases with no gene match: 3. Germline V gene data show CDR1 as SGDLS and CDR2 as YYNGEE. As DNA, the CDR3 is TGTGCCAGCAGCGTAGCGCGGACTAGCGGGGGCAAAAACATTCAGTACTTC. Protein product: CASSVARTSGGKNIQYF.

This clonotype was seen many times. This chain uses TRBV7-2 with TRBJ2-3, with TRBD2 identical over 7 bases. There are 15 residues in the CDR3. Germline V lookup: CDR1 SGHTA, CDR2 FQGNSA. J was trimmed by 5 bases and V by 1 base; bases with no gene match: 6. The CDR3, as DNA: TGTGCCAGCAGCTTAGATGCGGGAGTAATAGATACGCAGTATTTT. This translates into CASSLDAGVIDTQYF.

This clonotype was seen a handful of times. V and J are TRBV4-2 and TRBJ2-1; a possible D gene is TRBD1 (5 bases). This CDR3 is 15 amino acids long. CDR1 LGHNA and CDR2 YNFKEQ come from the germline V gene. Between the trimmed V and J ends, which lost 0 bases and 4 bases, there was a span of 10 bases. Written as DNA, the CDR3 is TGTGCCAGCAGCCAAGATCGGACACGTTACAATGAGCAGTTCTTC. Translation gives CASSQDRTRYNEQFF.

The CDR3 protein is CSARDLRGAGNTEAFF. The CDR3 DNA sequence: TGCAGTGCTAGAGATCTTCGGGGCGCAGGGAACACTGAAGCTTTCTTT. The chain uses TRBV20-1 and TRBJ1-1, with D tentatively TRBD1 (5 bases). Germline V gene lookup returns CDR1 DFQATT and CDR2 SNEGSKA (reference sequence). The germline V and J ends were trimmed by 0 bases and 1 base, with 15 bases remaining between them. The CDR3 length is 16 residues.

This CDR3 reads CAISESGSGNTQYF. The CDR3 region has the DNA TGTGCCATCAGTGAGTCGGGTTCGGGGAATACGCAGTATTTT. The rearrangement joins TRBV10-3 to TRBJ2-3, with D possibly being TRBD2 (5 bases). Germline V gives CDR1 ENHRY, CDR2 SYGVKD. This CDR3 has 14 residues. Between the trimmed V and J ends, which lost 0 bases and 7 bases, there was a span of 11 bases.

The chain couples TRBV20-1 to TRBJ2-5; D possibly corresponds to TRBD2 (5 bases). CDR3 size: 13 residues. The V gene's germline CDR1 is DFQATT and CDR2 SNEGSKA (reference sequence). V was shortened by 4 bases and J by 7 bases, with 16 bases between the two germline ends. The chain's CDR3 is CSAKGPAGVTQYF. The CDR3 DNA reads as TGCAGTGCTAAAGGACCCGCCGGGGTGACCCAGTACTTC.

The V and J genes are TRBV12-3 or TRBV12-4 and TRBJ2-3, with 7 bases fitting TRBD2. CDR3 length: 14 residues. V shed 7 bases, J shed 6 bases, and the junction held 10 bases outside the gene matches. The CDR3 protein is CASTRLAVGDTQYF. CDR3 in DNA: TGTGCCAGCACCAGACTAGCCGTCGGCGATACGCAGTATTTT.